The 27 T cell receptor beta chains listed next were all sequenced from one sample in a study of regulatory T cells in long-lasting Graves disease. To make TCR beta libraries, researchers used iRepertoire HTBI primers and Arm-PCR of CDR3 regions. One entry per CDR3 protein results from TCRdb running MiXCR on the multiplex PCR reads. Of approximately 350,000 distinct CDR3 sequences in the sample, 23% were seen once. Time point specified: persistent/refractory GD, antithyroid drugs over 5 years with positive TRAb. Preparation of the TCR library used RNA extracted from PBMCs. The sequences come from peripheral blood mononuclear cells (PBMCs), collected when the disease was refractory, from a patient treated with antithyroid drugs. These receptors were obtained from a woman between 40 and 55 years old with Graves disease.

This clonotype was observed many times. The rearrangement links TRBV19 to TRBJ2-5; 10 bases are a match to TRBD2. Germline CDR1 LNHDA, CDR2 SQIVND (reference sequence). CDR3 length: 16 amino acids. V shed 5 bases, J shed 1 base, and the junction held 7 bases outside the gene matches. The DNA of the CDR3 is TGTGCCAGTAGTCCGGTTAGCGGGAGGACCCAAGAGACCCAGTACTTC. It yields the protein CASSPVSGRTQETQYF.

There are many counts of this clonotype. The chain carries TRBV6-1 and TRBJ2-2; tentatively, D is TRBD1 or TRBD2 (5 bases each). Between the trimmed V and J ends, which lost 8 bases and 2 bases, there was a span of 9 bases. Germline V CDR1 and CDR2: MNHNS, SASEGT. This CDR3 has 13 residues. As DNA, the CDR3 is TGTGCCAGCCGGGGCGCTAACACCGGGGAGCTGTTTTTT. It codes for CASRGANTGELFF.

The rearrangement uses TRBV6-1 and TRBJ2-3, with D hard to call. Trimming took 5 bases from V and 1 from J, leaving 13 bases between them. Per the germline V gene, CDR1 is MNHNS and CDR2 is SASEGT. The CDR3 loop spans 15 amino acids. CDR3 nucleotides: TGTGCCAGCAGTAGTCCACTCTCAGGCACAGATACGCAGTATTTT. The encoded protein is CASSSPLSGTDTQYF.

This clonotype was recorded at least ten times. The DNA for the CDR3 is TGTGCCAGCAGTTCCCCCCCGGGCTATGGCTACACCTTC. It encodes CASSSPPGYGYTF. The chain is built from TRBV12-3 or TRBV12-4 and TRBJ1-2; D gene unclear. V shed 4 bases and J shed 4 bases, with 10 bases lying between them. The CDR3 length is 13 residues.

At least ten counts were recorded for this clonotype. The CDR3 spells CASSLDQGEMNTEAFF. CDR3 in DNA: TGTGCCAGCAGTTTAGATCAGGGGGAAATGAACACTGAAGCTTTCTTT. J is TRBJ1-1 and V is TRBV28; 7 nucleotides align to TRBD1. V lost 2 bases to trimming and J lost 0 bases; unmatched junction nucleotides: 6. Germline assignment: CDR1 MDHEN and CDR2 SYDVKM. The CDR3 totals 16 residues.

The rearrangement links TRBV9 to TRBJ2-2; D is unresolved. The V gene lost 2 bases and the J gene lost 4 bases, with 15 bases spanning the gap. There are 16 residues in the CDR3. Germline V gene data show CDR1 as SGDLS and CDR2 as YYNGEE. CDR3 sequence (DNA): TGTGCCAGCAGCGTCTCACCATACCAGACCACCGGGGAGCTGTTTTTT. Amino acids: CASSVSPYQTTGELFF.

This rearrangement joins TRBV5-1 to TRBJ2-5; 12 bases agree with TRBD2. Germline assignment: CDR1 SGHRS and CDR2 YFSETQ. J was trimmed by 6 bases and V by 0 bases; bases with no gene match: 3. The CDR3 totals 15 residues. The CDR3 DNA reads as TGCGCCAGCAGCTTGGGGACTAGCGGGACCAAGACCCAGTACTTC. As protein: CASSLGTSGTKTQYF.

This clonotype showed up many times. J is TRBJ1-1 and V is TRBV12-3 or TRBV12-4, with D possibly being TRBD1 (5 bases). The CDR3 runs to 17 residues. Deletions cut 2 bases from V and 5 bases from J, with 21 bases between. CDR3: CASSLRQGGIRGTEAFF. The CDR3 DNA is TGTGCCAGCAGTTTAAGGCAGGGAGGGATTCGGGGAACTGAAGCTTTCTTT.

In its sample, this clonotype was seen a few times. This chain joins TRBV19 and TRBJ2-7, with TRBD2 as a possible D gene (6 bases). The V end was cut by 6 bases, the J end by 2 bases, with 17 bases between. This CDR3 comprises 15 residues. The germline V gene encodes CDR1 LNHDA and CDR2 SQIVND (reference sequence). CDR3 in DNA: TGTGCCAGTAGCCCCCCGGGAGCGACCGCCTACGAGCAGTACTTC. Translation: CASSPPGATAYEQYF.

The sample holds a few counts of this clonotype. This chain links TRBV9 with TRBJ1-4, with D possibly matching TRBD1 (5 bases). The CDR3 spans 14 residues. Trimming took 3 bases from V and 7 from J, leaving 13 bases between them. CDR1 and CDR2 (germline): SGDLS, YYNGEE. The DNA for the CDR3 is TGTGCCAGCAGCGAGGGACCGAACTTTGAAAAACTGTTTTTT. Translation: CASSEGPNFEKLFF.

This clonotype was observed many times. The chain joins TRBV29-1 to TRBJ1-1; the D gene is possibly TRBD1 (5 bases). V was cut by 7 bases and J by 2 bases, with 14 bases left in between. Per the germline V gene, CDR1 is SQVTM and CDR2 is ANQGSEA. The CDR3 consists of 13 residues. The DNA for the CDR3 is TGCAGCGCCCCAGGCCAGGGAAACACTGAAGCTTTCTTT. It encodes CSAPGQGNTEAFF.

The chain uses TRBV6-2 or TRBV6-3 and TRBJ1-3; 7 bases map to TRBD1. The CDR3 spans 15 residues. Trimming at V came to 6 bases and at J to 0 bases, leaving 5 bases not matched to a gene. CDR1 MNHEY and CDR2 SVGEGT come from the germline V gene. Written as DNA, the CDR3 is TGTGCCAGCAGACGCGGGACAGTCTCTGGAAACACCATATATTTT. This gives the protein CASRRGTVSGNTIYF.

The CDR3 DNA reads TGTGCCAGCAGCTTAGAGGACAGGGGGTTTAATCAGCCCCAGCATTTT. Its protein is CASSLEDRGFNQPQHF. The J gene is TRBJ1-5, the V gene TRBV7-8; 10 nucleotides align to TRBD1. The length of the CDR3 is 16 residues. CDR1 and CDR2 (germline): SGHVS, FQNEAQ. The V gene end was trimmed by 1 base and the J gene end by 4 bases; junction bases not matched to a gene: 4.

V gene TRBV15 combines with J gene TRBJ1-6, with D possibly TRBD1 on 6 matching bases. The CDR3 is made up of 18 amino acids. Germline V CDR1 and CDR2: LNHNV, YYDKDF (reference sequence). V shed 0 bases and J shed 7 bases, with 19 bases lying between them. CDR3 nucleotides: TGTGCCACCAGCAGAGATTATCTACAGGGTTTTAGGAATTCACCCCTCCACTTT. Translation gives CATSRDYLQGFRNSPLHF.

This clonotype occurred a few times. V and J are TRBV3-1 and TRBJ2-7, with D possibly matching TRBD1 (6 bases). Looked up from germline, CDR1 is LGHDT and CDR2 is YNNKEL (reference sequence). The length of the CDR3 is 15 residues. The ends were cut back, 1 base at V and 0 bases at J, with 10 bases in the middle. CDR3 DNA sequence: TGTGCCAGCAGCCAAGTTACAGGGCCCTCCTACGAGCAGTACTTC. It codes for CASSQVTGPSYEQYF.

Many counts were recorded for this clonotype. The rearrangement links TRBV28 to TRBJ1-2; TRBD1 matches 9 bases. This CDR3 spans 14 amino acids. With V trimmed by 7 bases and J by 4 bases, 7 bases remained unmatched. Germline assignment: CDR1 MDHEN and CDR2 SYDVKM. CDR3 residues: CASKGTGTGYGYTF. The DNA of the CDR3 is TGTGCCAGCAAGGGGACAGGGACCGGCTATGGCTACACCTTC.

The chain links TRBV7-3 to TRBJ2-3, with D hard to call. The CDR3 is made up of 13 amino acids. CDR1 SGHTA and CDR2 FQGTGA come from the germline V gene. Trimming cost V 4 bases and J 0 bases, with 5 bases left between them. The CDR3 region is CASSYSSTDTQYF. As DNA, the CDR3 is TGTGCCAGCAGCTACTCTAGCACAGATACGCAGTATTTT.

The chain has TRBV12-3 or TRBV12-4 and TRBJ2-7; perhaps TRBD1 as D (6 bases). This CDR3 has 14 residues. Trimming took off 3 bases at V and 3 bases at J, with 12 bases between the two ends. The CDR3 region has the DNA TGTGCCAGCAGTTTGGCGGCACAGGGCTACGAGCAGTACTTC. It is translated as CASSLAAQGYEQYF.

The CDR3 DNA follows: TGTGCCAGCAGTTACGGGGCTAACTATGGCTACACCTTC. Translating it yields CASSYGANYGYTF. The chain links TRBV6-2 or TRBV6-3 to TRBJ1-2; D unclear. Germline loops: CDR1 MNHEY, CDR2 SVGEGT. The CDR3 loop spans 13 amino acids. The V and J ends lost 2 bases and 0 bases respectively, with 4 bases between them.

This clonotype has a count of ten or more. The CDR3 is CASSLRRTSGNLYEQYF. DNA of the CDR3: TGTGCCAGCAGTTTACGGAGGACTAGCGGGAATCTCTACGAGCAGTACTTC. The V and J genes are TRBV28 and TRBJ2-7, with 12 bases matching TRBD2. The germline V gene has CDR1 MDHEN and CDR2 SYDVKM. V was clipped by 2 bases and J by 3 bases; unmatched bases: 8. This CDR3 region has 17 residues.

CDR3 residues: CASSQGLRETQYF. CDR3 DNA: TGTGCCAGCAGCCAGGGCCTCCGGGAGACCCAGTACTTC. The chain couples TRBV3-1 to TRBJ2-5, with D unclear. Trimming stripped 3 bases from V and 5 bases from J, with 10 bases between. The CDR3 has 13 residues. Per the germline V gene, CDR1 is LGHDT and CDR2 is YNNKEL (reference sequence).

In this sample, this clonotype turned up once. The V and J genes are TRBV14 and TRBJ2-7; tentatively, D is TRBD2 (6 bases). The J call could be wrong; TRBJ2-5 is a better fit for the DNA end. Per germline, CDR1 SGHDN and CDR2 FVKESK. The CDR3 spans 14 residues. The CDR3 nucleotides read TGTGCCAGCAGCCATAGCGGAACACAAGAGACCCAGTACTTC. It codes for CASSHSGTQETQYF.

The CDR3 region has the DNA TGCGCCAGCAGCTTGGCGAGGTCCGCTTCACCCCTCCACTTT. It is translated as CASSLARSASPLHF. The chain joins TRBV5-1 to TRBJ1-6, with no clear D. Germline V CDR1 and CDR2: SGHRS, YFSETQ. The length of the CDR3 is 14 residues. Trimming left V 0 bases short and J 9 bases short, with 10 bases between.

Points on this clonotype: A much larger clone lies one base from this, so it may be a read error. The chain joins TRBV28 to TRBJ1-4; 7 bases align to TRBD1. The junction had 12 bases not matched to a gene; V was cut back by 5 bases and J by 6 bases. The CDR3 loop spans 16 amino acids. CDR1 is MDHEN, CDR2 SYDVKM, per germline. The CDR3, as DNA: TGTGCCAGCAGTGGGACAGCGAGAGGAAGTGATGAAAAACTGTTTTTT. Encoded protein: CASSGTARGSDEKLFF. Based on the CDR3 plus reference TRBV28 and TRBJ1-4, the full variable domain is DVKVTQSSRYLVKRTGEKVFLECVQDMDHENMFWYRQDPGLGLRLIYFSYDVKMKEKGDIPEGYSVSREKKERFSLILESASTNQTSMYLCASSGTARGSDEKLFFGSGTQLSVL.

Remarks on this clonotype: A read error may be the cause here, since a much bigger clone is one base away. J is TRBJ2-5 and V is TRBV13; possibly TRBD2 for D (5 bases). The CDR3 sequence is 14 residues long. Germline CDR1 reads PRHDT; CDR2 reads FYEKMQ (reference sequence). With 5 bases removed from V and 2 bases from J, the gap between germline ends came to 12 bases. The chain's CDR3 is CASSQRWRQETQYF. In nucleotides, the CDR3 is TGTGCCAGCAGCCAAAGATGGAGGCAAGAGACCCAGTACTTC.

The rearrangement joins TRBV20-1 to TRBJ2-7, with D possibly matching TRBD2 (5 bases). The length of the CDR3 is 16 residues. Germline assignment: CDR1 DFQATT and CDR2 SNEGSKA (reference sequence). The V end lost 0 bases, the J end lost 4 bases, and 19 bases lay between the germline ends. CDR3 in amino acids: CSARDRREPLRYEQYF. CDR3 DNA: TGCAGTGCTAGAGATCGACGGGAACCCTTGAGATACGAGCAGTACTTC.

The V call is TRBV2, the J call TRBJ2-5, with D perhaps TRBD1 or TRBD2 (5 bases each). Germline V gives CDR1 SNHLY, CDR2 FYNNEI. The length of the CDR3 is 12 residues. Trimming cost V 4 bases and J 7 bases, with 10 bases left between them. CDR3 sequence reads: CASSGPGGTQYF. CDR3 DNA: TGTGCCAGCAGTGGTCCTGGGGGGACCCAGTACTTC.